This passage covers 17 T cell receptor beta chains from one sample sequenced in a study of control samples from healthy donors and cancer patients. The protocol was immunoSEQ multiplex PCR, while the TCRdb copy is restricted to in-frame clones and leaves out a portion. The repertoire includes about 89,000 clones, around nine tenths of them detected once, and 20% to 25% sits in the top ten. Sequences were obtained from blood. The source is a man aged 25-45 years in good health.

In this sample, this clone turned up once. The J gene is TRBJ2-5, the V gene TRBV7-9; a possible D gene is TRBD1 (5 bases). Germline V lookup: CDR1 SEHNR, CDR2 FQNEAQ (reference sequence). Trimming pared 5 bases from V and 2 bases from J, leaving 18 bases between. The CDR3 consists of 16 residues. CDR3 region: CASSRLGEAGQETQYF. In DNA, the CDR3 is TGTGCCAGCAGCCGCCTAGGGGAAGCTGGTCAAGAGACCCAGTACTTC.

The V call is TRBV5-4, the J call TRBJ1-3; D unresolved. The germline CDR1 and CDR2 sequences are SGHNT and YYREEE (reference sequence). V was trimmed by 4 bases and J by 2 bases, leaving 7 bases between them. The CDR3 is 13 residues long. In nucleotides, the CDR3 is TGTGCCAGCAGCCCGGGCCCTGGAAACACCATATATTTT. Translation: CASSPGPGNTIYF.

The chain couples TRBV7-9 to TRBJ1-3, with D hard to call. This CDR3 contains 13 residues. CDR1 and CDR2 from the germline V gene are SEHNR and FQNEAQ (reference sequence). Trimming took off 1 base at V and 8 bases at J, with 9 bases between the two ends. The DNA for the CDR3 is TGTGCCAGCAGCTTAGGGGGAAGGCACACCATATATTTT. It is translated as CASSLGGRHTIYF.

This chain joins TRBV11-2 and TRBJ1-2; the match to TRBD1 covers 9 bases. CDR3 length: 15 residues. Germline lookup yields CDR1 SGHAT and CDR2 FQNNGV. Trimming removed 5 bases from V and 4 bases from J; junction bases left unmatched: 8. CDR3: CASSPGQGVGYGYTF. The CDR3 region has the DNA TGTGCCAGCAGCCCGGGACAGGGTGTGGGCTATGGCTACACCTTC.

The V call is TRBV5-5, the J call TRBJ2-7; D is possibly TRBD2 (5 bases). V was shortened by 0 bases and J by 0 bases, with 10 bases between the two germline ends. The CDR3 spans 15 residues. Germline V CDR1 and CDR2: SGHKS, YYEKEE (reference sequence). CDR3 nucleotides: TGTGCCAGCAGCTTGGCCGGAGGCAGCTCCTACGAGCAGTACTTC. It encodes CASSLAGGSSYEQYF.

The chain has TRBV12-3 or TRBV12-4 and TRBJ1-6; the D is unclear. The CDR3 consists of 12 residues. Trimming stripped 5 bases from V and 6 bases from J, with 5 bases between. CDR3 nucleotide sequence: TGTGCCAGCAGTATCCTTAATTCACCCCTCCACTTT. The encoded protein is CASSILNSPLHF.

The rearrangement links TRBV6-5 to TRBJ1-4, with D possibly matching TRBD1 (5 bases). The CDR3 length is 13 residues. The V and J ends lost 5 bases and 8 bases respectively, with 12 bases between them. CDR1 and CDR2 from the germline V gene are MNHEY and SVGAGI. In DNA, the CDR3 is TGTGCCAGCAGTCTAACGAGGGGCGAAAAACTGTTTTTT. Amino acids: CASSLTRGEKLFF.

The chain recombines TRBV11-2 with TRBJ2-7; TRBD1 aligns across 12 bases. Germline CDR1 is SGHAT and CDR2 is FQNNGV. Unmatched junction bases numbered 6, after V lost 5 bases and J lost 4 bases. This CDR3 is 15 amino acids long. This CDR3 is CASSPGTGGFYEQYV. CDR3 coding DNA: TGTGCCAGCAGCCCGGGGACAGGGGGCTTTTACGAGCAGTACGTC.

This rearrangement joins TRBV9 to TRBJ2-3; D may be TRBD2 (5 bases). The CDR3 has 15 amino acids. Germline V gene lookup returns CDR1 SGDLS and CDR2 YYNGEE. V lost 4 bases to trimming and J lost 5 bases, with 17 bases between them. CDR3 amino acids: CASSSTGLEIDTQYF. The CDR3 DNA sequence: TGTGCCAGCAGCTCAACGGGATTAGAAATAGATACGCAGTATTTT.

The CDR3 DNA reads TGTGCCAGCAGGACGGAGGCAAGGGGTGGCTACACCTTC. It specifies CASRTEARGGYTF. The chain carries TRBV6-6 and TRBJ1-2; maybe TRBD1 (5 bases). Germline V gene lookup returns CDR1 MNHNY and CDR2 SVGAGI (reference sequence). V lost 6 bases and J lost 7, with 15 bases in between. CDR3 length: 13 residues.

The J gene is TRBJ1-2, the V gene TRBV6-6; 7 positions match TRBD1. Germline assignment: CDR1 MNHNY and CDR2 SVGAGI (reference sequence). The V segment lost 5 bases and the J segment 4 bases; nucleotides outside the gene matches: 10. The CDR3 is 15 residues long. The CDR3: CASSLGAGGPYGYTF. CDR3 DNA sequence: TGTGCCAGCAGTCTAGGGGCAGGGGGTCCCTATGGCTACACCTTC.

V usage is TRBV6-5 and J usage is TRBJ1-4, with unresolved D. V was cut by 0 bases and J by 0 bases, with 5 bases left in between. Germline CDR1 MNHEY, CDR2 SVGAGI. CDR3 length equals 15 residues. The CDR3 region has the DNA TGTGCCAGCAGTTACTCGAAAGCAACTAATGAAAAACTGTTTTTT. As protein: CASSYSKATNEKLFF.

This chain joins TRBV28 and TRBJ1-2; possible D gene TRBD1, 5 bases. V dropped 8 bases and J dropped 6 bases, with 19 bases sitting between them. This CDR3 is 14 amino acids long. CDR1 and CDR2 from the germline V gene are MDHEN and SYDVKM. The CDR3: CASSTERGGDGYTF. The CDR3 DNA sequence: TGTGCCAGCTCTACCGAACGGGGGGGGGATGGCTACACCTTC.

The gene calls are TRBV11-1 and TRBJ2-3; D is perhaps TRBD2 (6 bases). Trimming left V 6 bases short and J 2 bases short, with 15 bases between. Germline loops: CDR1 SGHAT, CDR2 FQDESV (reference sequence). This CDR3 has 15 residues. CDR3 sequence reads: CASSPGRSNTDTQYF. In nucleotides, the CDR3 is TGTGCCAGCAGTCCAGGGAGGAGTAACACAGATACGCAGTATTTT.

This rearrangement joins TRBV19 to TRBJ1-3; D uncertain. The CDR3 has 14 amino acids. CDR1 and CDR2 (germline): LNHDA, SQIVND (reference sequence). The V end lost 5 bases, the J end lost 0 bases, and 8 bases lay between the germline ends. CDR3 DNA: TGTGCCAGTAGTGAAGGGAGCTCTGGAAACACCATATATTTT. Its protein product is CASSEGSSGNTIYF.

The rearrangement uses TRBV7-9 and TRBJ2-3; 9 nucleotides line up with TRBD2. From germline, CDR1 is SEHNR and CDR2 FQNEAQ (reference sequence). V was pared by 2 bases and J by 3 bases, with 3 bases of the junction left unmatched. The length of the CDR3 is 15 residues. The CDR3: CASSLLAGSTDTQYF. The CDR3 DNA reads as TGTGCCAGCAGCTTACTAGCGGGGAGTACAGATACGCAGTATTTT.

The chain has TRBV15 and TRBJ1-1, with TRBD1 identical over 7 bases. The CDR3 is 15 amino acids. In germline, CDR1 is LNHNV, CDR2 YYDKDF (reference sequence). The V segment lost 0 bases and the J segment 1 base; nucleotides outside the gene matches: 2. The CDR3 DNA reads as TGTGCCACCAGCAGAGATCAGGGGGGGAACACTGAAGCTTTCTTT. Its protein is CATSRDQGGNTEAFF.